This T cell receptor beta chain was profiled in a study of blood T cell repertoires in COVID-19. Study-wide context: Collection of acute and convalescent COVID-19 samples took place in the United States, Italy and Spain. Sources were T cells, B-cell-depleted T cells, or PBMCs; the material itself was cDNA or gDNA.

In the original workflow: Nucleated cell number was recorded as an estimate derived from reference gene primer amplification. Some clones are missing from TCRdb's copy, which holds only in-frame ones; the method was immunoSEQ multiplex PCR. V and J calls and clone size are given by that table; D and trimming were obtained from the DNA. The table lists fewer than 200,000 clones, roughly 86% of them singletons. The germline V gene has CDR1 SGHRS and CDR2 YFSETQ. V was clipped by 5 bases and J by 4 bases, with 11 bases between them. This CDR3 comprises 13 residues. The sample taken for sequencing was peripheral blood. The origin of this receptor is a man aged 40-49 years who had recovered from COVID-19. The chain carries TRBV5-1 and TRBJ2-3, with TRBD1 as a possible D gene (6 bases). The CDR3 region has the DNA TGCGCCAGCAGAGGGACAACCTCAGATACGCAGTATTTT. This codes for CASRGTTSDTQYF.